The 28 T cell receptor beta chains in this list originate from one sample, sequenced in a study of blood T cells in healthy people across ages. A sample-barcoded 5' primer and a J-beta primer mix were used in a second PCR of about 7 to 11 cycles. Each CDR3 protein is one row after TCRdb ran MiXCR on the 5' RACE reads. The table has roughly 1,000,000 distinct CDR3 sequences, less than 25% seen once. The sample was also reused in another study, on T cells of mothers and their children.

The specimen sequenced was blood. Receptor source: a girl aged 2 to 10 in good health.

This clonotype was observed a few times. The chain couples TRBV6-4 to TRBJ2-3, with D maybe TRBD2 (6 bases). The CDR3 consists of 14 residues. CDR1 is MRHNA and CDR2 is SNTAGT in the germline V gene. The V gene lost 8 bases and the J gene lost 4 bases, with 16 bases spanning the gap. DNA of the CDR3: TGTGCCAGCGCCCAACTAGCCTCGGCAGATACGCAGTATTTT. This codes for CASAQLASADTQYF.

This clonotype was observed a handful of times. The germline gene is not matched at one end of the junction; a read error may be the cause. The genes are TRBV28 and TRBJ1-5; 7 positions agree with TRBD1. The CDR3 is made up of 14 amino acids. CDR1 MDHEN and CDR2 SYDVKM come from the germline V gene. CDR3 coding DNA: TGTGCCAGCATGGGACAGAAAAGCAATCAGTCCCAGCATTTT. It specifies CASMGQKSNQSQHF.

The chain couples TRBV7-9 to TRBJ1-2; 12 bases are shared with TRBD1. CDR1 is SEHNR, CDR2 FQNEAQ, per germline (reference sequence). This CDR3 region has 17 residues. V shed 5 bases and J 2 bases; nucleotides not matched to a gene: 9. The chain's CDR3 is CASSNTGTGGANYGYTF. In DNA form, the CDR3 reads TGTGCCAGCAGCAACACCGGGACAGGGGGCGCCAACTATGGCTACACCTTC.

A few counts support this clonotype. V gene TRBV6-2 or TRBV6-3 combines with J gene TRBJ2-5; no clear D gene. The DNA end lines up better with TRBJ2-7; the J call may be wrong. This CDR3 is 15 amino acids long. From germline, CDR1 is MNHEY and CDR2 SVGEGT. The CDR3 bases are TGTGCCAGCAGTTCGGAGCGCGGAAATAACTACGAGCAGTACTTC. Protein sequence: CASSSERGNNYEQYF.

The chain uses TRBV20-1 and TRBJ2-7, with 7 bases matching TRBD2. CDR3 size: 14 residues. V lost 6 bases, J lost 2 bases, and 10 bases stayed unmatched. Germline CDR1 is DFQATT and CDR2 is SNEGSKA (reference sequence). CDR3: CSAVPLAGPYEQYF. For the CDR3, the DNA is TGCAGTGCCGTACCCTTAGCGGGCCCCTACGAGCAGTACTTC.

The chain links TRBV20-1 to TRBJ1-2; D not certain. Trimming stripped 4 bases from V and 4 bases from J, with 16 bases between. CDR1 and CDR2 from the germline V gene are DFQATT and SNEGSKA (reference sequence). The CDR3 is 14 residues long. The CDR3: CSAITPSDRYGYTF. CDR3 bases: TGCAGTGCTATCACCCCCTCGGACCGCTATGGCTACACCTTC.

The chain couples TRBV20-1 to TRBJ2-4, with 9 bases identical to TRBD2. In germline, CDR1 is DFQATT, CDR2 SNEGSKA (reference sequence). There are 15 residues in the CDR3. The CDR3 nucleotides are TGCAGCGCTGCGCATAGCGGGAGTGCGGGGAACATTCAGTACTTC. It yields the protein CSAAHSGSAGNIQYF.

The rearrangement uses TRBV14 and TRBJ2-3, with 11 bases identical to TRBD2. V shed 0 bases, J shed 5 bases, and the junction held 4 bases outside the gene matches. Germline assignment: CDR1 SGHDN and CDR2 FVKESK. The length of the CDR3 is 16 residues. CDR3 amino acids: CASSQETLAGEDTQYF. Here the CDR3 DNA reads TGTGCCAGCAGCCAAGAGACACTAGCGGGAGAAGATACGCAGTATTTT.

The chain carries TRBV4-1 and TRBJ2-4; D perhaps matches TRBD2 (8 bases). The V gene lost 0 bases and the J gene lost 7 bases, with 16 bases spanning the gap. CDR3 length: 16 amino acids. The germline V gene encodes CDR1 MGHRA and CDR2 YSYEKL. The CDR3 bases are TGCGCCAGCAGCCAAGATAGACAGGGACTAGGGAACATTCAGTACTTC. It codes for CASSQDRQGLGNIQYF.

This clonotype was counted many times. V usage is TRBV29-1 and J usage is TRBJ2-5; tentative D call: TRBD2 (5 bases). Gene TRBJ2-7 matches the end of the DNA better, so the J call may be wrong. The CDR3 loop spans 12 amino acids. CDR1 SQVTM and CDR2 ANQGSEA come from the germline V gene. For the CDR3, the DNA is TGCAGCGTTGAAGGCGAGGGCTACGAGCAGTACTTC. Translation: CSVEGEGYEQYF.

The table lists this clonotype with a few counts. This chain links TRBV7-3 with TRBJ1-2; the D gene is possibly TRBD1 (5 bases). The CDR3 contains 13 residues. The germline V gene encodes CDR1 SGHTA and CDR2 FQGTGA. The germline V and J ends were trimmed by 3 bases and 4 bases, with 9 bases remaining between them. CDR3 in amino acids: CASSFDSLYGYTF. The CDR3 region has the DNA TGTGCCAGCAGCTTCGACAGTCTCTATGGCTACACCTTC.

The chain joins TRBV5-5 to TRBJ2-3, with D unclear. This CDR3 region has 14 residues. In germline, CDR1 is SGHKS, CDR2 YYEKEE (reference sequence). V was clipped by 0 bases and J by 4 bases, with 9 bases between them. Here the CDR3 reads CASSLAPLADTQYF. The CDR3 nucleotides read TGTGCCAGCAGCTTGGCCCCACTGGCAGATACGCAGTATTTT.

This chain joins TRBV28 and TRBJ2-3, with TRBD2 matching over 12 bases. V shed 3 bases and J 9 bases; nucleotides not matched to a gene: 13. Germline assignment: CDR1 MDHEN and CDR2 SYDVKM. The CDR3 has 17 residues. CDR3 DNA: TGTGCCAGCAGTTTTCCCTCGACTAGCGGGAGTTGGGACACGCAGTATTTT. The encoded protein is CASSFPSTSGSWDTQYF.

This clonotype was observed a handful of times. The chain employs TRBV12-3 or TRBV12-4 and TRBJ2-2; D is undetermined. Trimming removed 7 bases at V and 4 bases at J, with 16 bases between. The CDR3 spans 15 residues. This CDR3 is CASIKGPTTTGELFF. The DNA of the CDR3 is TGTGCCAGCATAAAGGGTCCGACCACCACCGGGGAGCTGTTTTTT.

This clonotype has more than one count but fewer than ten. The J gene is TRBJ2-2, the V gene TRBV5-4; D gene ambiguous. The ends were cut back, 2 bases at V and 2 bases at J, with 10 bases in the middle. The CDR3 spans 15 residues. Germline V gene data show CDR1 as SGHNT and CDR2 as YYREEE (reference sequence). DNA of the CDR3: TGTGCCAGCAGCTTTGGAGACACCAACACCGGGGAGCTGTTTTTT. This codes for CASSFGDTNTGELFF.

This clonotype occurred a few times. This chain links TRBV3-1 with TRBJ2-2, with D possibly being TRBD1 (5 bases). The CDR3 is 13 amino acids. Trimming shortened V by 7 bases and J by 6 bases, and 12 bases separated the two germline ends. Germline CDR1 LGHDT, CDR2 YNNKEL (reference sequence). The CDR3 region is CASTPQGAGELFF. CDR3 nucleotides: TGTGCCAGCACCCCGCAGGGCGCCGGGGAGCTGTTTTTT.

The chain joins TRBV12-3 or TRBV12-4 to TRBJ2-2, with D perhaps given as TRBD1 or TRBD2 (5 bases each). Trimming pared 1 base from V and 7 bases from J, leaving 10 bases between. The CDR3 length is 14 residues. The CDR3 sequence: CASSLGWDDGELFF. In DNA form, the CDR3 reads TGTGCCAGCAGTTTAGGGTGGGACGACGGGGAGCTGTTTTTT.

The CDR3 is CASSLIEGMNTEAFF. The CDR3 DNA reads TGTGCCAGCAGCTTAATCGAGGGAATGAACACTGAAGCTTTCTTT. The gene calls are TRBV12-3 or TRBV12-4 and TRBJ1-1; the D is unclear. The CDR3 is 15 residues long. The V and J ends lost 6 bases and 0 bases respectively, with 14 bases between them.

This clonotype was detected ten times or more. The V and J genes are TRBV6-2 or TRBV6-3 and TRBJ1-1; D uncertain. This CDR3 spans 13 amino acids. Germline values: CDR1 MNHEY, CDR2 SVGEGT. Trimming removed 2 bases at V and 6 bases at J, with 10 bases between. The CDR3 region is CASSYGLHAEAFF. The CDR3 nucleotides are TGTGCCAGCAGTTACGGGCTGCACGCTGAAGCTTTCTTT.

This clonotype was picked up a small number of times. This chain links TRBV4-1 with TRBJ2-1, with TRBD2 matching 13 bases. The J call may be faulty, since TRBJ2-5 better matches the DNA end. The CDR3 runs 16 residues. Germline CDR1 MGHRA, CDR2 YSYEKL. The CDR3 sequence is CASSHGTSGMGETQYF. CDR3 coding DNA: TGCGCCAGCAGCCACGGGACTAGCGGGATGGGTGAGACCCAGTACTTC.

This clonotype occurred a few times. The CDR3 DNA reads TGCGCCAGCAGCTTGGGCCGGGTCGCTGGGGCCAACGTCCTGACTTTC. Translation: CASSLGRVAGANVLTF. The J gene is TRBJ2-6, the V gene TRBV5-1; D remains ambiguous. Germline CDR1 is SGHRS and CDR2 is YFSETQ. CDR3 length: 16 residues. V was pared by 0 bases and J by 2 bases, with 9 bases between.

The chain combines TRBV6-5 with TRBJ2-5, with 12 nucleotides matching TRBD1. This CDR3 spans 19 amino acids. Germline lookup yields CDR1 MNHEY and CDR2 SVGAGI. V lost 0 bases to trimming and J lost 5 bases; unmatched junction nucleotides: 13. The CDR3 loop reads CASSYSGQGAPKGLETQYF. CDR3 nucleotide sequence: TGTGCCAGCAGTTACTCGGGACAGGGGGCCCCAAAAGGTCTGGAGACCCAGTACTTC.

The chain uses TRBV7-8 and TRBJ1-2, with a possible D match to TRBD1 (5 bases). Germline values: CDR1 SGHVS, CDR2 FQNEAQ. This CDR3 contains 16 residues. V was clipped by 1 base and J by 2 bases, with 14 bases between them. CDR3 sequence reads: CASSLVGEGFNYGYTF. The DNA of the CDR3 is TGTGCCAGCAGCTTAGTAGGGGAGGGATTCAACTATGGCTACACCTTC.

The rearrangement joins TRBV6-1 to TRBJ2-3; no reliable D call. This CDR3 comprises 14 residues. Trimming cost V 6 bases and J 1 base, with 11 bases left between them. Germline-derived CDR1 and CDR2 are MNHNS and SASEGT. This CDR3 is CASRGEVGTDTQYF. CDR3 nucleotide sequence: TGTGCCAGCAGAGGTGAGGTGGGCACAGATACGCAGTATTTT.

This clonotype has more than one count but fewer than ten. The chain carries TRBV5-6 and TRBJ1-2; no reliable D call. This CDR3 is built from 12 residues. The germline V gene has CDR1 SGHDT and CDR2 YYEEEE. V was cut by 7 bases and J by 2 bases, with 9 bases left in between. CDR3 sequence: CASGSGNYGYTF. CDR3 sequence (DNA): TGTGCCAGCGGGTCGGGAAACTATGGCTACACCTTC.

The chain combines TRBV6-6 with TRBJ1-2; TRBD1 is a possible D gene (5 bases). CDR3 size: 15 residues. Looked up from germline, CDR1 is MNHNY and CDR2 is SVGAGI (reference sequence). The V end was cut by 1 base, the J end by 7 bases, with 16 bases between. The CDR3 is CASSYYGGEAGGYTF. CDR3 bases: TGTGCCAGCAGTTACTATGGGGGGGAAGCAGGTGGCTACACCTTC.

This clonotype was counted between two and nine times. The rearrangement joins TRBV7-9 to TRBJ2-2; D remains unclear. From germline, CDR1 is SEHNR and CDR2 FQNEAQ (reference sequence). The ends were cut back, 7 bases at V and 3 bases at J, with 15 bases in the middle. CDR3 length: 15 amino acids. The CDR3 nucleotides read TGTGCCAGCAATCCGGCTGAACCTCACACCGGGGAGCTGTTTTTT. Amino acid sequence: CASNPAEPHTGELFF.

V and J are TRBV29-1 and TRBJ2-6; TRBD1 aligns across 9 bases. This CDR3 has 12 residues. CDR1 is SQVTM, CDR2 ANQGSEA, per germline. V shed 4 bases and J 12 bases; nucleotides not matched to a gene: 4. The CDR3 DNA sequence: TGCAGCGTTGGGGACAGGGAGAGCGTCCTGACTTTC. This translates into CSVGDRESVLTF.